This T cell receptor (beta chain) was documented in a study of long-term antiretroviral therapy in people with HIV. Study-wide context: Earliest sampling preceded the 2015 immediate-ART recommendation by about a decade.

The libraries were made with immunoSEQ v3.0 at survey level. TCRdb's table, derived via immunoSEQ multiplex PCR, lists solely in-frame clones and lacks some. Of tens of thousands of clones in the sample, 87% were seen once. The V gene lost 1 base and the J gene lost 7 bases, with 10 bases spanning the gap. CDR3 length: 14 amino acids. Germline CDR1 MDHEN, CDR2 SYDVKM. Study findings and constraints: All time points showed a repertoire dominated by clones expanded before ART.

In the case of this clone: No antigen is known for it.

Every sample had about 0.9-11 million cryopreserved PBMC in it before DNA extraction. The gene calls are TRBV28 and TRBJ2-2; D might be TRBD1 or TRBD2, each matching 5 bases. Sequenced here: unsorted PBMCs, sampled 1.1 years after starting antiretroviral therapy. This sequence was found in a man aged 18 to 30 with HIV. The CDR3 DNA reads TGTGCCAGCAGTTTATTTCTGGGGGTCGGGGAGCTGTTTTTT. This sequence encodes CASSLFLGVGELFF.